Each of the 25 T cell receptor beta chains below was sequenced from the same sample in a study of T cells in women clearing cervical HPV infection (dated by TCRdb to 2017 to 2018). Receptor libraries were prepared by the immunoSEQ multiplex PCR assay. Held by TCRdb, this immuneACCESS table contains in-frame sequences only and omits some clones. Under half of the omission traces to an unresolved V gene where checked; the cause of the rest is unknown. The sample table gives approximately 30,000 clones. The ten largest make up 1.6% of the sample. Sequences were obtained from blood buffy coat. Receptor source: a woman between 18 and 75 years old with a cervical HPV16 infection that either progressed to CIN3+ or cleared (not recorded which).

The DNA read from the CDR3 is TGTGCCAGCAGTGCGACTAGCGGGGACACCGGGGAG. It translates to CASSATSGDTGE. The complete CDR3 reads CASSATSGDTGELFF. V usage is TRBV2 and J usage is TRBJ2-2; 11 positions agree with TRBD2. The read is 3 residues too short to cover the CDR3 end, so that end is filled in from the germline J gene. The V gene's germline CDR1 is SNHLY and CDR2 FYNNEI. This CDR3 is built from 15 residues. Trimming cost V 4 bases and J 3 bases; bases outside gene matches: 1.

As for this clone: The CDR3 goes on 3 residues after the read ends, and that part is filled in from the germline J gene. This rearrangement joins TRBV10-3 to TRBJ1-2, with no clear D. The CDR3 totals 13 residues. Germline CDR1 ENHRY, CDR2 SYGVKD. CDR3 sequence: CAISESLAEGYTF. The sequenced CDR3 bases are TGTGCCATCAGTGAGTCATTGGCGGAGGGC.

Comments on this clone: The read ends 3 residues before the CDR3 terminus; that terminus is restored from the germline J gene. The chain has TRBV5-1 and TRBJ2-1; 8 bases map to TRBD1. J lost 6 bases, V lost 4 bases, and 9 bases had no gene match. The CDR3 runs to 15 residues. CDR1 and CDR2 (germline): SGHRS, YFSETQ. This chain's CDR3 is CASSTTGGLGNEQFF. Incomplete CDR3 DNA: TGCGCCAGCAGCACAACAGGGGGTTTGGGCAATGAG.

As regards this clone: The CDR3 is cut off 3 residues early in the read; its end comes from the germline J gene. The J gene is TRBJ2-3, the V gene TRBV10-3; 7 nucleotides match TRBD2. CDR3 length equals 14 residues. With V trimmed by 4 bases and J by 3 bases, 4 bases remained unmatched. CDR1 is ENHRY, CDR2 SYGVKD, per germline. The CDR3 sequence: CAISVGGRTDTQYF. Incomplete CDR3 DNA: TGTGCCATCAGTGTCGGGGGGAGAACAGATACG.

With respect to this clone: The CDR3 end falls 3 residues outside the read, so it is completed with the germline J gene. The V and J genes are TRBV4-1 and TRBJ2-5, with unresolved D. Germline lookup yields CDR1 MGHRA and CDR2 YSYEKL. This CDR3 has 13 amino acids. Trimming removed 1 base at V and 5 bases at J, with 8 bases between. The CDR3: CASSQVAGETQYF. CDR3 DNA, as far as it was read: TGCGCCAGCAGCCAAGTGGCCGGGGAGACC.

Notes on this clone: Sequencing ends 3 residues short of the CDR3 end; the germline J gene provides the rest. This sequence joins TRBV7-6 and TRBJ1-1; 7 positions match TRBD1. The trim removed 1 base at V and 0 bases at J, leaving 11 bases unmatched. CDR1 and CDR2 (germline): SGHVS, FNYEAQ. This CDR3 spans 18 amino acids. The covered CDR3 bases are TGTGCCAGCAGCTTAGAAGCAGGGGGTTGGATCGTGAACACTGAA. Protein product: CASSLEAGGWIVNTE. The CDR3 in full is CASSLEAGGWIVNTEAFF.

A remark on this clone: The DNA ends 3 residues before the CDR3 does, and the rest of the CDR3 is filled in from the germline J gene. The rearrangement joins TRBV29-1 to TRBJ2-3, with TRBD1 matching 8 bases. The ends lost 6 bases at V and 2 bases at J; junction bases unmatched: 4. The CDR3 spans 13 residues. In germline, CDR1 is SQVTM, CDR2 ANQGSEA. The covered CDR3 bases are TGCAGCGTGGCCAGGGGGCCCACAGATACG. As protein: CSVARGPTDT. The entire CDR3 protein reads CSVARGPTDTQYF.

Remarks on this clone: The read ends 3 residues early relative to the CDR3; the germline J gene fills the gap. J is TRBJ2-7 and V is TRBV20-1; TRBD2 matches 7 bases. V gave up 5 bases and J gave up 5 bases; unmatched junction bases: 12. The CDR3 runs to 14 residues. Germline CDR1 DFQATT, CDR2 SNEGSKA (reference sequence). CDR3 bases read: TGCAGTGCTGGAGTTGTGGGACTAAACAACGAG. This translates into CSAGVVGLNNE. Given in full, the CDR3 is CSAGVVGLNNEQYF.

As regards this clone: Read sequence stops 3 residues before the CDR3 end, and the germline J gene provides the missing end. The rearrangement joins TRBV20-1 to TRBJ2-3, with 9 nucleotides matching TRBD2. Germline V gene data show CDR1 as DFQATT and CDR2 as SNEGSKA (reference sequence). CDR3 length equals 16 residues. The V segment lost 5 bases and the J segment 0 bases; nucleotides outside the gene matches: 9. The part of the CDR3 DNA that was read is TGCAGTGCTTACGAAGCGGGAGGAGTGAGCACAGATACG. Translation: CSAYEAGGVSTDT. The complete CDR3 sequence is CSAYEAGGVSTDTQYF.

Partial CDR3 DNA: TGTGCCAGCACGGGACAGTTTAATTCACCC. This encodes CASTGQFNSP. The entire CDR3 reads CASTGQFNSPLHF. The chain combines TRBV2 with TRBJ1-6, with 7 bases that match TRBD1. The DNA ends 3 residues before the CDR3 does, and the rest of the CDR3 is filled in from the germline J gene. CDR1 is SNHLY and CDR2 is FYNNEI in the germline V gene. The CDR3 covers 13 residues. The trim removed 7 bases at V and 6 bases at J, leaving 3 bases unmatched.

As for this clone: With the read ending 3 residues before the CDR3 end, the germline J gene is used to fill in that end. The rearrangement joins TRBV12-3 or TRBV12-4 to TRBJ2-7; TRBD2 agrees at 8 bases. After removal of 3 bases from V and 6 bases from J, the junction contained 4 bases not matched to a gene. The CDR3 consists of 13 residues. The CDR3 sequence is CASSFKLAGEQYF. CDR3 DNA (partial): TGTGCCAGCAGTTTTAAGCTAGCGGGCGAG.

Turning to this clone: Coverage ceases 3 residues before the CDR3 finishes, and the germline J gene fills in the end. The chain has TRBV30 and TRBJ2-3, with TRBD2 as a possible D gene (7 bases). CDR3 length: 16 amino acids. Germline V lookup: CDR1 GTSNPN, CDR2 SVGIG (reference sequence). V was pared by 0 bases and J by 0 bases, with 13 bases between. CDR3 protein: CAWSVGGGSSTDTQYF. Partial CDR3 DNA: TGTGCCTGGAGTGTAGGGGGGGGATCTAGCACAGATACG. The full variable domain, in which reference TRBV30 and TRBJ2-3 provide the parts outside the CDR3, is SQTIHQWPATLVQPVGSPLSLECTVEGTSNPNLYWYRQAAGRGLQLLFYSVGIGQISSEVPQNLSASRPQDRQFILSSKKLLLSDSGFYLCAWSVGGGSSTDTQYFGPGTRLTVL.

For this clone: The read ends 3 residues before the CDR3 terminus; that terminus is restored from the germline J gene. The V call is TRBV7-7, the J call TRBJ2-5; D might be TRBD1 (5 bases). This CDR3 is 16 amino acids long. With 1 base removed from V and 5 bases from J, the gap between germline ends came to 17 bases. The germline gives CDR1 SSHAT, CDR2 FNYEAQ (reference sequence). CDR3 sequence reads: CASSLGRLVQGETQYF. CDR3 DNA (partial): TGTGCCAGCAGCTTAGGCCGGCTCGTGCAGGGTGAGACC.

Of note for this clone: The DNA ends 3 residues before the CDR3 does, and the rest of the CDR3 is filled in from the germline J gene. The J gene is TRBJ2-1, the V gene TRBV6-2 or TRBV6-3; 11 nucleotides agree with TRBD2. The CDR3 sequence is 15 residues long. V gave up 6 bases and J gave up 4 bases; unmatched junction bases: 5. Germline CDR1 is MNHEY and CDR2 is SVGEGT. The CDR3 loop reads CASSSSGRLYNEQFF. The covered CDR3 bases are TGTGCCAGCAGCTCTAGCGGGAGGCTATACAATGAG.

As to this clone: The read halts 3 residues ahead of the CDR3 end, with the missing end drawn from the germline J gene. The genes are TRBV18 and TRBJ1-4; 8 bases match TRBD1. Germline trimming cut 0 bases from V and 7 bases from J; bases unmatched to any gene: 7. Looked up from germline, CDR1 is KGHSH and CDR2 is LQKENI. The CDR3 is 16 residues long. CDR3 loop: CASSPPFSGQGEKLFF. The sequenced part of the CDR3 DNA is TGTGCCAGCTCACCACCGTTTTCCGGACAGGGTGAAAAA.

As for this clone: The CDR3 extends 3 residues past the end of the read, so its final part is completed from the germline J gene. The rearrangement links TRBV5-1 to TRBJ1-3; 8 nucleotides match TRBD1. CDR1 is SGHRS, CDR2 YFSETQ, per germline. Germline trimming cut 2 bases from V and 0 bases from J; bases unmatched to any gene: 1. This CDR3 region has 15 residues. The CDR3 reads CASSLQGDSGNTIYF. The DNA read from the CDR3 is TGCGCCAGCAGCTTACAGGGGGACTCTGGAAACACC.

The sequenced part of the CDR3 DNA is TGTGCCAGCAGCTTATTTCCAGGGGCCCAAGAGACC. Its protein product is CASSLFPGAQET. The entire CDR3 protein reads CASSLFPGAQETQYF. This rearrangement joins TRBV11-3 to TRBJ2-5; D may be TRBD1 (6 bases). The read ends 3 residues before the CDR3 terminus; that terminus is restored from the germline J gene. The V gene's germline CDR1 is SGHNT and CDR2 YENEEA. V lost 2 bases to trimming and J lost 1 base, with 11 bases between them. CDR3 length: 15 amino acids.

Remarks on this clone: The DNA ends 3 residues before the CDR3 does, and the rest of the CDR3 is filled in from the germline J gene. The chain couples TRBV7-7 to TRBJ1-2; D unresolved. CDR1 is SSHAT, CDR2 FNYEAQ, per germline (reference sequence). The CDR3 extends over 12 amino acids. CDR3 protein: CASSPDGVDYTF. CDR3 bases read: TGTGCCAGCAGCCCGGACGGGGTGGAC.

Its frequency marks this clone as medium-sized (0.01 to 0.1%). The read ends 3 residues shy of where the CDR3 ends; the end is completed using the germline J gene. The rearrangement uses TRBV5-4 and TRBJ2-3; D unresolved. Trimming stripped 1 base from V and 6 bases from J, with 6 bases between. The CDR3 consists of 12 residues. Germline CDR1 is SGHNT and CDR2 is YYREEE (reference sequence). The covered CDR3 bases are TGTGCCAGCAGCTTGTATCTGGATACG. It translates to CASSLYLDT. The CDR3 in its entirety is CASSLYLDTQYF.

As regards this clone: The CDR3 end is not reached by the read, which stops 3 residues before it; the germline J gene fills it in. The rearrangement joins TRBV12-3 or TRBV12-4 to TRBJ2-7, with 12 bases identical to TRBD1. The CDR3 covers 15 residues. V lost 6 bases to trimming and J lost 5 bases; unmatched junction nucleotides: 8. CDR3 in amino acids: CASSVPGQGANEQYF. CDR3 DNA (partial): TGTGCCAGCAGCGTACCGGGACAGGGGGCAAACGAG.

Worth noting for this clone: Read coverage stops 3 residues before the CDR3 terminus; the germline J gene supplies the remainder. This chain joins TRBV5-1 and TRBJ2-2, with 9 nucleotides matching TRBD2. The V gene end was trimmed by 6 bases and the J gene end by 1 base; junction bases not matched to a gene: 10. Germline CDR1 and CDR2: SGHRS and YFSETQ. CDR3 length: 17 amino acids. This chain's CDR3 is CASTASGKSRNTGELFF. CDR3 DNA (partial): TGCGCCAGCACGGCTAGCGGGAAGTCTAGGAACACCGGGGAG.

With respect to this clone: The sequence runs out 3 residues before the end of the CDR3; the remainder is reconstructed from the germline J gene. The chain carries TRBV2 and TRBJ1-1, with D hard to call. CDR1 SNHLY and CDR2 FYNNEI come from the germline V gene. The CDR3 runs 12 residues. V gave up 8 bases and J gave up 4 bases, with 11 bases separating them. The CDR3 loop reads CASVSGGTEAFF. Incomplete CDR3 DNA: TGTGCCAGCGTTTCAGGAGGCACTGAA.

Comments on this clone: Read data end 3 residues before the CDR3 end; the end is taken from the germline J gene. The chain carries TRBV6-1 and TRBJ1-6; maybe TRBD1 (5 bases). V shed 4 bases and J shed 9 bases, with 16 bases lying between them. Germline loops: CDR1 MNHNS, CDR2 SASEGT. CDR3 length: 15 residues. CDR3 region: CASSGEGRGLSPLHF. The sequenced part of the CDR3 DNA is TGTGCCAGCAGTGGAGAAGGGAGGGGCCTTTCACCC.

Regarding this clone: The read falls 3 residues short of the CDR3 end, and the missing part is taken from the germline J gene. The rearrangement uses TRBV5-1 and TRBJ1-5; perhaps TRBD1 as D (5 bases). Germline lookup yields CDR1 SGHRS and CDR2 YFSETQ. This CDR3 has 15 residues. Trimming took 4 bases from V and 2 from J, leaving 13 bases between them. This chain's CDR3 is CASSPGTGGNQPQHF. The CDR3 bases that were read are TGCGCCAGCAGCCCCGGGACGGGGGGCAATCAGCCC.

About this clone itself: With the read ending 3 residues before the CDR3 end, the germline J gene is used to fill in that end. The rearrangement links TRBV2 to TRBJ2-1, with D uncertain. Germline V gives CDR1 SNHLY, CDR2 FYNNEI. CDR3 length: 11 amino acids. The V end was cut by 5 bases, the J end by 4 bases, with 3 bases between. CDR3: CASSQYNEQFF. CDR3 DNA (partial): TGTGCCAGCAGTCAGTACAATGAG. The full variable domain, completed using reference TRBV2 and TRBJ2-1, is EPEVTQTPSHQVTQMGQEVILRCVPISNHLYFYWYRQILGQKVEFLVSFYNNEISEKSEIFDDQFSVERPDGSNFTLKIRSTKLEDSAMYFCASSQYNEQFFGPGTRLTVL.